One and the same sample provided the 14 T cell receptor beta chains below, sequenced in a study of cytotoxic CD8 clonotypes in ibrutinib-treated CLL. Profiled with immunoSEQ multiplex PCR; TCRdb holds only in-frame clones, not every one. The repertoire consists of about 270,000 clones, with roughly four fifths occurring once and the leading ten covering approximately 5.6%. Here the sequenced sample was PBMCs, taken at disease progression, from a patient treated with ibrutinib. These receptors originate from a human donor with chronic lymphocytic leukemia.

J is TRBJ2-5 and V is TRBV29-1; D might be TRBD2 (6 bases). The germline gives CDR1 SQVTM, CDR2 ANQGSEA. V was shortened by 3 bases and J by 2 bases, with 13 bases between the two germline ends. The CDR3 has 14 residues. The CDR3 nucleotides are TGCAGCGTTGAGAGGGGACTTCATCAAGAGACCCAGTACTTC. Its translation is CSVERGLHQETQYF.

The rearrangement uses TRBV6-1 and TRBJ2-1, with 9 bases that match TRBD2. The trim removed 6 bases at V and 4 bases at J, leaving 4 bases unmatched. The germline CDR1 and CDR2 sequences are MNHNS and SASEGT. This CDR3 contains 14 residues. The CDR3 DNA sequence: TGTGCCAGCAGGGAGACTAGCGGTTACAATGAGCAGTTCTTC. Residues: CASRETSGYNEQFF.

V and J are TRBV6-5 and TRBJ2-5, with D tentatively TRBD1 (5 bases). The germline V gene encodes CDR1 MNHEY and CDR2 SVGAGI. This CDR3 is 16 amino acids long. Trimming removed 0 bases at V and 5 bases at J, with 16 bases between. The CDR3 reads CASSYSARVFEETQYF. Here the CDR3 DNA reads TGTGCCAGCAGTTACTCTGCCAGGGTGTTTGAGGAGACCCAGTACTTC.

This sequence joins TRBV18 and TRBJ1-2; D call uncertain. Per germline, CDR1 KGHSH and CDR2 LQKENI. The germline V and J ends were trimmed by 3 bases and 3 bases, with 8 bases remaining between them. This CDR3 has 13 amino acids. The CDR3 nucleotides read TGTGCCAGCTCACCTGACGGATACTATGGCTACACCTTC. Protein product: CASSPDGYYGYTF.

This chain connects TRBV9 to TRBJ1-4; 8 nucleotides agree with TRBD1. Per germline, CDR1 SGDLS and CDR2 YYNGEE. V dropped 4 bases and J dropped 7; count of bases not matched to a gene: 3. CDR3 size: 13 residues. CDR3 amino acids: CASSFGTGEKLFF. DNA for the CDR3: TGTGCCAGCAGCTTTGGGACAGGTGAAAAACTGTTTTTT.

The sample holds a few counts of this clone. V gene TRBV1 combines with J gene TRBJ2-1; the table's TRBD2 call for D was not verified on the DNA. TRBV1 counts as a pseudogene. There are 14 residues in the CDR3. The CDR3 here is CTSSQKYPINEQFF. CDR3 sequence (DNA): TGCACCAGCAGCCAAAAGTACCCTATCAATGAGCAGTTCTTC.

The V gene is TRBV21-1, the J gene TRBJ1-5. TRBV21-1 is termed a pseudogene. This CDR3 region has 13 residues. CDR3 DNA sequence: TGTGCCAGCAGCAAAAAGTTGGGTCAGCCCCAGCATTTT. This sequence encodes CASSKKLGQPQHF.

In this sample, this clone turned up once. The V and J genes are TRBV6-4 and TRBJ2-2; D gene ambiguous. V lost 0 bases and J lost 6, with 17 bases in between. The CDR3 is 17 residues long. Per germline, CDR1 MRHNA and CDR2 SNTAGT. The CDR3 here is CASSDSPGLNHPGELFF. CDR3 nucleotide sequence: TGTGCCAGCAGTGACTCCCCTGGGCTCAACCACCCCGGGGAGCTGTTTTTT.

This clone has a handful of counts. V is TRBV18 and J is TRBJ2-1; D gene uncertain. Germline V gives CDR1 KGHSH, CDR2 LQKENI. The germline V and J ends were trimmed by 3 bases and 10 bases, with 10 bases remaining between them. This CDR3 is built from 12 residues. CDR3: CASSPGSEEQFF. The CDR3 DNA reads as TGTGCCAGCTCACCCGGTAGTGAGGAGCAGTTCTTC.

The chain joins TRBV9 to TRBJ2-7; 13 bases map to TRBD2. V lost 4 bases to trimming and J lost 2 bases; unmatched junction nucleotides: 6. This CDR3 has 16 residues. Germline CDR1 and CDR2: SGDLS and YYNGEE. Here the CDR3 reads CASSPPTSGGTYEQYF. The CDR3, as DNA: TGTGCCAGCAGCCCGCCGACTAGCGGGGGGACCTACGAGCAGTACTTC.

V and J are TRBV15 and TRBJ2-2; 7 nucleotides match TRBD1. V was pared by 1 base and J by 5 bases, with 4 bases of the junction left unmatched. The CDR3 is made up of 15 amino acids. Germline CDR1 LNHNV, CDR2 YYDKDF (reference sequence). CDR3 protein: CATSRAQGPTGELFF. CDR3 nucleotide sequence: TGTGCCACCAGCAGAGCACAGGGGCCGACCGGGGAGCTGTTTTTT.

This clone turned up a few times. The chain combines TRBV10-3 with TRBJ2-7; TRBD1 might be the D (6 bases). Germline CDR1 reads ENHRY; CDR2 reads SYGVKD. The CDR3 contains 12 residues. V lost 4 bases to trimming and J lost 5 bases, with 9 bases between them. The CDR3 loop reads CAISVGADEQYF. CDR3 coding DNA: TGTGCCATCAGTGTGGGGGCGGACGAGCAGTACTTC.

The chain is built from TRBV18 and TRBJ2-7, with D uncertain. Germline V gives CDR1 KGHSH, CDR2 LQKENI. The CDR3 sequence is 14 residues long. The ends were cut back, 1 base at V and 0 bases at J, with 7 bases in the middle. The CDR3 DNA reads as TGTGCCAGCTCACCACTCCGGGCCTCCTACGAGCAGTACTTC. This encodes CASSPLRASYEQYF.

The CDR3 is CASSLGTRGGNTEAFF. CDR3 in DNA: TGTGCCAGCAGTTTGGGAACTCGAGGGGGGAACACTGAAGCTTTCTTT. The V gene is TRBV28, the J gene TRBJ1-1, with D tentatively TRBD1 (6 bases). The CDR3 length is 16 residues. Germline CDR1 is MDHEN and CDR2 is SYDVKM. Trimming shortened V by 3 bases and J by 1 base, and 15 bases separated the two germline ends.